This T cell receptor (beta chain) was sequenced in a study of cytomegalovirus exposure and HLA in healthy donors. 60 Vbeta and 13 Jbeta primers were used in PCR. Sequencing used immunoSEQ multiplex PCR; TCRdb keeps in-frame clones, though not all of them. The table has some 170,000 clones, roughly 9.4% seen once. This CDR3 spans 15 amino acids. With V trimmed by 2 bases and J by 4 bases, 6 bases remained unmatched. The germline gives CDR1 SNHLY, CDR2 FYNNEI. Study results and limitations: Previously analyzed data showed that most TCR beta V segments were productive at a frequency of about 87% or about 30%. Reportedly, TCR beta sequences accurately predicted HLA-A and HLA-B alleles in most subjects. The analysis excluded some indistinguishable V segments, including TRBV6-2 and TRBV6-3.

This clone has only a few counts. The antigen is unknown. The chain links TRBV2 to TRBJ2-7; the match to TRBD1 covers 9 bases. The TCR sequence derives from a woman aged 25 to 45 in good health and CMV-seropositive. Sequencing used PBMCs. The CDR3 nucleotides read TGTGCCAGCAGTGAAACGGGACAGGGTGGTTACGAGCAGTACTTC. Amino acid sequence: CASSETGQGGYEQYF.